These 12 T cell receptor beta chains share one sample of origin, sequenced in a study of cytomegalovirus exposure and HLA in healthy donors (dated by TCRdb to 2015 to 2018). The method behind the library was the immunoSEQ multiplex PCR assay. TCRdb re-hosts the immuneACCESS table, in-frame sequences only. Its copies lack some clones; in the studies checked, an unresolved V gene accounts for under half of them, and the cause for the rest is not known. Present in this sample are tens of thousands of clones, 88% of which were seen just once. Approximately 6.7% of the sample goes to the ten largest clones. Source material: PBMCs. These receptors originate from a woman younger than 45 in good health and CMV-seronegative.

The genes are TRBV10-3 and TRBJ2-7; TRBD2 might be the D (7 bases). The CDR3 covers 15 residues. Trimming cost V 5 bases and J 0 bases, with 14 bases left between them. From germline, CDR1 is ENHRY and CDR2 SYGVKD. The CDR3 reads CAISLGGAHSYEQYF. CDR3 DNA sequence: TGTGCCATCAGTCTTGGGGGGGCGCACTCCTACGAGCAGTACTTC.

This clone has only one observation. This chain connects TRBV5-1 to TRBJ2-3, with 7 bases lining up with TRBD1. This CDR3 is 15 amino acids long. The V segment lost 0 bases and the J segment 4 bases; nucleotides outside the gene matches: 5. Germline CDR1 SGHRS, CDR2 YFSETQ. The CDR3 loop reads CASSLAGDRSDTQYF. CDR3 sequence (DNA): TGCGCCAGCAGCTTGGCCGGGGACAGATCAGATACGCAGTATTTT.

The genes are TRBV14 and TRBJ2-7, with D possibly matching TRBD2 (6 bases). Trimming removed 4 bases at V and 0 bases at J, with 19 bases between. The length of the CDR3 is 17 residues. Germline V CDR1 and CDR2: SGHDN, FVKESK. Written as DNA, the CDR3 is TGTGCCAGCAGCCGGAGGGTCGGCAGGTGGGCCTCCTACGAGCAGTACTTC. Translating it yields CASSRRVGRWASYEQYF.

The V call is TRBV5-1, the J call TRBJ1-1; no clear D. Germline V gene lookup returns CDR1 SGHRS and CDR2 YFSETQ. Trimming took off 4 bases at V and 4 bases at J, with 11 bases between the two ends. The CDR3 consists of 13 residues. The CDR3 nucleotides are TGCGCCAGCAGCCTCGGTGGGAGCACTGAAGCTTTCTTT. This translates into CASSLGGSTEAFF.

This clone appeared a few times. This sequence joins TRBV6-5 and TRBJ2-2; 9 nucleotides match TRBD1. Germline-derived CDR1 and CDR2 are MNHEY and SVGAGI. The junction had 2 bases not matched to a gene; V was cut back by 6 bases and J by 3 bases. This CDR3 spans 14 amino acids. CDR3 sequence reads: CASSRTGDTGELFF. For the CDR3, the DNA is TGTGCCAGCAGCCGGACAGGGGACACCGGGGAGCTGTTTTTT.

The chain has TRBV7-3 and TRBJ1-1; perhaps TRBD1 as D (5 bases). The CDR3 is 13 residues long. Germline assignment: CDR1 SGHTA and CDR2 FQGTGA. With 2 bases removed from V and 4 bases from J, the gap between germline ends came to 8 bases. The CDR3 DNA reads as TGTGCCAGCAGCTTATTAAGGGGCACTGAAGCTTTCTTT. The encoded protein is CASSLLRGTEAFF.

The CDR3 region is CASSPDQGTNQPQHF. CDR3 DNA sequence: TGTGCCAGCAGCCCCGATCAGGGCACGAATCAGCCCCAGCATTTT. This chain uses TRBV6-5 with TRBJ1-5; D perhaps matches TRBD1 (5 bases). CDR3 length equals 15 residues. Per germline, CDR1 MNHEY and CDR2 SVGAGI. V shed 6 bases and J shed 4 bases, with 16 bases lying between them.

The chain combines TRBV6-5 with TRBJ2-7; weak D call: TRBD2 (6 bases). Trimming removed 5 bases from V and 5 bases from J, with 19 bases in between. The germline gives CDR1 MNHEY, CDR2 SVGAGI. This CDR3 contains 15 residues. The CDR3 spells CASSNPSSVKDEQYF. For the CDR3, the DNA is TGTGCCAGCAGTAACCCGTCTAGCGTCAAGGACGAGCAGTACTTC.

DNA for the CDR3: TGTGCCAGCAGCCCGGGCGGAGGAAGAGAACCCGATGAGCAGTTCTTC. Translating it yields CASSPGGGREPDEQFF. V usage is TRBV7-2 and J usage is TRBJ2-1, with a weak D call TRBD2 (5 bases). Trimming removed 5 bases from V and 8 bases from J, with 22 bases in between. Germline V gives CDR1 SGHTA, CDR2 FQGNSA. The CDR3 runs 16 residues.

This chain uses TRBV10-1 with TRBJ2-1, with a tentative D call TRBD2 (6 bases). V was pared by 5 bases and J by 5 bases, with 10 bases between. Looked up from germline, CDR1 is WNHNN and CDR2 is SYGVQD (reference sequence). The CDR3 covers 13 residues. This CDR3 is CASSRGGNNEQFF. The CDR3, as DNA: TGCGCCAGCAGTCGAGGAGGGAACAATGAGCAGTTCTTC.

This rearrangement joins TRBV7-3 to TRBJ1-2; no clear D gene. In germline, CDR1 is SGHTA, CDR2 FQGTGA. There are 14 residues in the CDR3. V lost 1 base and J 8 bases, leaving 14 bases between the germline ends. The CDR3 reads CASSLMSLPGGYTF. CDR3 nucleotides: TGTGCCAGCAGCTTAATGTCACTGCCGGGAGGCTACACCTTC.

The J gene is TRBJ1-2, the V gene TRBV6-6; TRBD1 aligns across 11 bases. The CDR3 totals 15 residues. The germline V gene encodes CDR1 MNHNY and CDR2 SVGAGI (reference sequence). V lost 0 bases and J lost 5; bases outside the gene matches: 2. The CDR3 DNA reads TGTGCCAGCAGTTACTCGGGGACAGGGGGATATGGCTACACCTTC. Its translation: CASSYSGTGGYGYTF.